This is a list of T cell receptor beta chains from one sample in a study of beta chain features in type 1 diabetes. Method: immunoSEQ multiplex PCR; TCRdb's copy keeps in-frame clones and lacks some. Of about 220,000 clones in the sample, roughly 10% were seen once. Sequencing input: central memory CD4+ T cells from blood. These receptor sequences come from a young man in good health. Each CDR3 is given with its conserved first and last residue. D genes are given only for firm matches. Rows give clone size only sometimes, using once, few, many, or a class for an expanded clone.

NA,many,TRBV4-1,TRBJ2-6,TGCGCCAGCAGCCAGCCGAACAGAACTGGGGCCAACGTCCTGACTTTC,CASSQPNRTGANVLTF
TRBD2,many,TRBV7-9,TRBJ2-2,TGTGCCAGCAGCTTTCAAGCGGGAGGCACCGGGGAGCTGTTTTTT,CASSFQAGGTGELFF
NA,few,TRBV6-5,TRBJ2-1,TGTGCCAGCAGTGTACGACCTGGCAATGAGCAGTTCTTC,CASSVRPGNEQFF
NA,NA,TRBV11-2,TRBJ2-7,TGTGCCAGCAGCTTAGTCTCCGCTTCCGAGCAGTACTTC,CASSLVSASEQYF
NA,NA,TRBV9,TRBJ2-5,TGTGCCAGCAGCGGGGCACAGAGGGGAGAGACCCAGTACTTC,CASSGAQRGETQYF
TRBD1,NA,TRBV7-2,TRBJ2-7,TGTGCCAGCAGCCTCAGGACAGGGAAGGACTACGAGCAGTACTTC,CASSLRTGKDYEQYF
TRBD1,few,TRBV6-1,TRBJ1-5,TGTGCCAGCAGTGGGACAGGGGGGCCTAGCAATCAGCCCCAGCATTTT,CASSGTGGPSNQPQHF
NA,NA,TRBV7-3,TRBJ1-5,TGTGCCAGCAGCTTAGAAGAAGGTCAGCCCCAGCATTTT,CASSLEEGQPQHF
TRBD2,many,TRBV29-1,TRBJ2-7,TGCAGCGTTGATGCGTATGGGACTAGAGGATACGAGCAGTACTTC,CSVDAYGTRGYEQYF
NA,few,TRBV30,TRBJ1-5,TGTGCCTGGGGGTACGGGGGAGGACAGCCCCAGCATTTT,CAWGYGGGQPQHF
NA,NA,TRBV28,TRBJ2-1,TGTGCCAGCAGGGGAGTTCCCAATGAGCAGTTCTTC,CASRGVPNEQFF
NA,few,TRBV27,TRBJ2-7,TGTGCCAGCAGTAGGGCAGGGACGGCCCACGAGCAGTACTTC,CASSRAGTAHEQYF
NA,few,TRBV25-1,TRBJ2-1,TGTGCCAGCAGTGGATTTACGGGAGCTTTAAATGAGCAGTTCTTC,CASSGFTGALNEQFF
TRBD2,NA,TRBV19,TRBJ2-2,TGTGCCAGTAGTTTCGGGACTAGCGACACCGGGGAGCTGTTTTTT,CASSFGTSDTGELFF
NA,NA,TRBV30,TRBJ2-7,TGTGCCTGGAGTTCCCCATACGAGCAGTACTTC,CAWSSPYEQYF
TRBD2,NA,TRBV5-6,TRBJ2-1,TGTGCCAGCAGCCAAACCGGGACTAGCGGGTACAATGAGCAGTTCTTC,CASSQTGTSGYNEQFF
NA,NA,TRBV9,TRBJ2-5,TGTGCCAGCAGCCCCCGGGGAGCGGCGCAAGAGACCCAGTACTTC,CASSPRGAAQETQYF
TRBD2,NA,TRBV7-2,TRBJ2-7,TGTGCCAGCAGCCCTACCTTAGGACTAGCACCCGAGCAGTACTTC,CASSPTLGLAPEQYF
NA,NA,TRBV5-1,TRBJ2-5,TGCGCCAGCAGCTTTGGGGGAGTCCCAGAGACCCAGTACTTC,CASSFGGVPETQYF
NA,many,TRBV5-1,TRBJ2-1,TGCGCCAGCCGCCAGGACCGGACCCCTGGGAATGAGCAGTTCTTC,CASRQDRTPGNEQFF
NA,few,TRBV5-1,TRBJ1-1,TGCGCCAGCAGCCGGTCATGGGAAAACACTGAAGCTTTCTTT,CASSRSWENTEAFF
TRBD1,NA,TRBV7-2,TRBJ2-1,TGTGCCAGCACCTGGAAGGGGGCGCGGAATGAGCAGTTCTTC,CASTWKGARNEQFF
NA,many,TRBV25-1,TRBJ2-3,TGTGCCAGCAGTGATCCCTTTGGAGGGAGCGATTCAGATACGCAGTATTTT,CASSDPFGGSDSDTQYF
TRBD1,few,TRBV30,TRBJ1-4,TGTGCCTGGAGTGTCGGCCAGGGGGCAGGTGAAAAACTGTTTTTT,CAWSVGQGAGEKLFF
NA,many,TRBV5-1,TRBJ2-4,TGCGCCAGCAGCTTGGGAAGCCACACGGACATTCAGTACTTC,CASSLGSHTDIQYF
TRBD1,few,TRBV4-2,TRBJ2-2,TGTGCCAGCAGCCAACTCTCCGGGACAGCGAACACCGGGGAGCTGTTTTTT,CASSQLSGTANTGELFF
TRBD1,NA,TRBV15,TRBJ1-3,TGTGCCACCAGGACGGACAGGGAGTCTGGAAACACCATATATTTT,CATRTDRESGNTIYF
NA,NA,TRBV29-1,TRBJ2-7,TGCAGCGTCCCCTCCCTCGGGGGCGAGCAGTACTTC,CSVPSLGGEQYF